A single sample gave rise to the 28 T cell receptor beta chains below, sequenced in a study of CD8 T cells in ankylosing spondylitis. MiXCR, run by TCRdb on the 5' RACE reads, gives a single entry per CDR3 protein. The data show fewer than 200,000 distinct CDR3 sequences, about 18% seen once. Sequenced input: blood, either unsorted or a sorted T cell fraction (not recorded which). These receptors were collected from a male donor aged 10-29 years with ankylosing spondylitis or in good health (not recorded which).

As DNA, the CDR3 is TGCAGTGCTAACCGACAGGTGCGGGAGCAGTACTTC. This gives the protein CSANRQVREQYF. The rearrangement uses TRBV20-1 and TRBJ2-7, with a possible D match to TRBD1 (6 bases). The CDR3 loop spans 12 amino acids. V was cut by 4 bases and J by 7 bases, with 14 bases left in between. CDR1 and CDR2 (germline): DFQATT, SNEGSKA (reference sequence).

In its sample, this clonotype was seen many times. This rearrangement joins TRBV9 to TRBJ1-2; D may be TRBD1 (5 bases). From germline, CDR1 is SGDLS and CDR2 YYNGEE. The CDR3 has 14 residues. The germline V and J ends were trimmed by 3 bases and 4 bases, with 13 bases remaining between them. CDR3 sequence reads: CASSGGTSSYGYTF. The CDR3 nucleotides are TGTGCCAGCAGCGGAGGGACGTCCTCCTATGGCTACACCTTC.

The sample holds many counts of this clonotype. The rearrangement joins TRBV4-1 to TRBJ1-6; D is unresolved. Trimming took 2 bases from V and 6 from J, leaving 17 bases between them. The CDR3 loop spans 17 amino acids. Per the germline V gene, CDR1 is MGHRA and CDR2 is YSYEKL. This CDR3 is CASSQPYELGPNSPLHF. CDR3 bases: TGCGCCAGCAGCCAACCTTATGAACTCGGTCCTAATTCACCCCTCCACTTT.

This chain joins TRBV27 and TRBJ2-4; 11 bases align to TRBD2. CDR3 length: 14 residues. The germline V gene has CDR1 MNHEY and CDR2 SMNVEV (reference sequence). The junction had 5 bases not matched to a gene; V was cut back by 5 bases and J by 8 bases. CDR3 bases: TGTGCCAGCAGTGATCTAGCGGGGGGTGACATTCAGTACTTC. Translation: CASSDLAGGDIQYF.

This clonotype was picked up many times. The V call is TRBV12-3 or TRBV12-4, the J call TRBJ1-1, with a tentative D call TRBD1 (5 bases). The CDR3 runs to 16 residues. The V end lost 1 base, the J end lost 0 bases, and 12 bases lay between the germline ends. The CDR3 loop reads CASSLGMGVVNTEAFF. In DNA, the CDR3 is TGTGCCAGCAGTTTAGGGATGGGGGTGGTGAACACTGAAGCTTTCTTT.

This clonotype was observed at least ten times. The chain has TRBV5-5 and TRBJ2-5; weak D call: TRBD1 (6 bases). The CDR3 sequence is 14 residues long. The V end was cut by 0 bases, the J end by 5 bases, with 11 bases between. Germline V gene sequence: CDR1 SGHKS, CDR2 YYEKEE (reference sequence). CDR3 sequence: CASSLGLGAETQYF. Written as DNA, the CDR3 is TGTGCCAGCAGCTTGGGTCTGGGGGCGGAGACCCAGTACTTC.

This clonotype appeared many times. The chain is built from TRBV21-1 and TRBJ2-1; no check of the table's D call, TRBD2, against the DNA was made. TRBV21-1 is deemed a pseudogene. The CDR3 loop spans 15 amino acids. The CDR3 loop reads CASSPRKRNYNEQFF. In DNA form, the CDR3 reads TGTGCCAGCAGCCCAAGGAAGCGGAACTACAATGAGCAGTTCTTC.

The rearrangement links TRBV20-1 to TRBJ2-7, with TRBD2 matching over 10 bases. CDR3 length equals 13 residues. Unmatched junction bases numbered 5, after V lost 4 bases and J lost 5 bases. Germline V gene sequence: CDR1 DFQATT, CDR2 SNEGSKA (reference sequence). The CDR3 DNA follows: TGCAGTGCTACGCTAGCGGGAGTAGACGAGCAGTACGTC. It is translated as CSATLAGVDEQYV.

This clonotype was recorded a few times. The rearrangement uses TRBV20-1 and TRBJ2-1, with 9 nucleotides matching TRBD2. The J segment lost 2 bases and the V segment lost 3 bases, leaving 5 bases of the junction unmatched. CDR1 and CDR2 from the germline V gene are DFQATT and SNEGSKA (reference sequence). This CDR3 has 15 residues. The CDR3, as DNA: TGCAGTGCTAGCCCGATAGCGGGAGCCTACAATGAGCAGTTCTTC. Its translation is CSASPIAGAYNEQFF.

This clonotype has a count of ten or more. The chain combines TRBV20-1 with TRBJ2-3; TRBD2 aligns across 9 bases. The CDR3 sequence is 14 residues long. With V trimmed by 5 bases and J by 0 bases, 3 bases remained unmatched. Germline V gives CDR1 DFQATT, CDR2 SNEGSKA (reference sequence). CDR3 in amino acids: CSARGLASTDTQYF. As DNA, the CDR3 is TGCAGTGCTCGCGGACTAGCGAGCACAGATACGCAGTATTTT.

This clonotype has a count of ten or more. The chain links TRBV5-1 to TRBJ2-7, with D unresolved. V shed 3 bases and J shed 4 bases, with 11 bases lying between them. CDR1 SGHRS and CDR2 YFSETQ come from the germline V gene. The CDR3 has 13 amino acids. The CDR3 DNA follows: TGCGCCAGCAGCTATCAAGTTCGGTACGAGCAGTACTTC. It is translated as CASSYQVRYEQYF.

The chain carries TRBV27 and TRBJ1-5; a possible D gene is TRBD1 (5 bases). The germline V and J ends were trimmed by 8 bases and 5 bases, with 13 bases remaining between them. Germline values: CDR1 MNHEY, CDR2 SMNVEV (reference sequence). This CDR3 is 13 amino acids long. The CDR3 loop is CASAGRGDQPQHF. DNA of the CDR3: TGTGCCAGCGCTGGGCGGGGGGATCAGCCCCAGCATTTT.

The sample holds many counts of this clonotype. The CDR3: CSARDVLAGINEQFF. CDR3 bases: TGCAGTGCTAGAGACGTCCTAGCGGGAATTAATGAGCAGTTCTTC. The chain combines TRBV20-1 with TRBJ2-1, with 9 bases lining up with TRBD2. Looked up from germline, CDR1 is DFQATT and CDR2 is SNEGSKA (reference sequence). This CDR3 spans 15 amino acids. With V trimmed by 0 bases and J by 7 bases, 7 bases remained unmatched.

This clonotype has at least ten counts. The gene calls are TRBV7-8 and TRBJ2-7; the D gene is possibly TRBD2 (6 bases). CDR3 length: 14 residues. CDR1 SGHVS and CDR2 FQNEAQ come from the germline V gene. V lost 5 bases, J lost 0 bases, and 11 bases lay in between. The CDR3 region is CASSKRDSSYEQYF. The CDR3 DNA reads TGTGCCAGCAGCAAACGGGACTCCTCCTACGAGCAGTACTTC.

The V gene is TRBV9, the J gene TRBJ2-2; D possibly matches TRBD1 or TRBD2 (6 bases each). The germline CDR1 and CDR2 sequences are SGDLS and YYNGEE. There are 16 residues in the CDR3. Trimming took 4 bases from V and 4 from J, leaving 17 bases between them. The CDR3 here is CASSPSTGAITGELFF. CDR3 in DNA: TGTGCCAGCAGCCCCTCTACGGGGGCGATCACCGGGGAGCTGTTTTTT.

Ten or more counts support this clonotype. The chain links TRBV12-3 or TRBV12-4 to TRBJ2-1; unclear D gene. V was cut by 7 bases and J by 5 bases, with 15 bases left in between. This CDR3 has 14 amino acids. The CDR3 DNA sequence: TGTGCCAGCACCCCTCGAAGGTCCAACAATGAGCAGTTCTTC. It is translated as CASTPRRSNNEQFF.

This clonotype was seen repeatedly, ten times or more. The chain is built from TRBV18 and TRBJ2-1; D ambiguous. CDR3 length: 15 amino acids. CDR1 is KGHSH, CDR2 LQKENI, per germline. V was trimmed by 0 bases and J by 5 bases, leaving 11 bases between them. In DNA form, the CDR3 reads TGTGCCAGCTCACCACCCGTCCTAAACAACAATGAGCAGTTCTTC. This sequence encodes CASSPPVLNNNEQFF.

This clonotype occurred many times. V and J are TRBV12-3 or TRBV12-4 and TRBJ1-5; 9 nucleotides match TRBD1. After removal of 0 bases from V and 3 bases from J, the junction contained 3 bases not matched to a gene. This CDR3 is built from 16 residues. DNA for the CDR3: TGTGCCAGCAGTTTAGCCGGGACAGGGTCCAATCAGCCCCAGCATTTT. It codes for CASSLAGTGSNQPQHF.

This clonotype was recorded many times. The chain has TRBV5-1 and TRBJ2-7, with TRBD1 matching 8 bases. The germline CDR1 and CDR2 sequences are SGHRS and YFSETQ. The CDR3 sequence is 13 residues long. V was pared by 4 bases and J by 3 bases, with 3 bases of the junction left unmatched. The CDR3 loop reads CASSQGASYEQYF. CDR3 bases: TGCGCCAGCAGCCAGGGGGCCAGCTACGAGCAGTACTTC.

At least ten counts were recorded for this clonotype. The gene calls are TRBV12-3 or TRBV12-4 and TRBJ1-4, with 10 positions matching TRBD1. The CDR3 loop spans 14 amino acids. V gave up 6 bases and J gave up 6 bases; unmatched junction bases: 4. The CDR3 is CASSLDRGYEKLFF. The CDR3 coding sequence is TGTGCCAGCAGCCTGGACAGGGGGTATGAAAAACTGTTTTTT.

This clonotype showed up many times. The genes are TRBV5-6 and TRBJ2-5; 15 bases line up with TRBD2. The trim removed 4 bases at V and 5 bases at J, leaving 12 bases unmatched. The CDR3 is 18 amino acids. CDR1 is SGHDT and CDR2 is YYEEEE in the germline V gene. CDR3 in amino acids: CASSLQGLAGGPLETQYF. The CDR3 DNA reads TGTGCCAGCAGCCTCCAAGGACTAGCGGGAGGGCCTTTGGAGACCCAGTACTTC. The full variable domain, rest sourced from reference TRBV5-6 and TRBJ2-5, is DAGVTQSPTHLIKTRGQQVTLRCSPKSGHDTVSWYQQALGQGPQFIFQYYEEEERQRGNFPDRFSGHQFPNYSSELNVNALLLGDSALYLCASSLQGLAGGPLETQYFGPGTRLLVL.

This clonotype was detected many times. V is TRBV28 and J is TRBJ1-2, with TRBD1 identical over 8 bases. Unmatched junction bases numbered 6, after V lost 5 bases and J lost 4 bases. CDR1 and CDR2 (germline): MDHEN, SYDVKM. The CDR3 loop spans 14 amino acids. CDR3 sequence (DNA): TGTGCCAGCAGTCGGCAGGGGGCCTTCTATGGCTACACCTTC. As protein: CASSRQGAFYGYTF.

This clonotype was observed a few times. The J gene is TRBJ2-5, the V gene TRBV6-5; D gene ambiguous. V was trimmed by 3 bases and J by 2 bases, leaving 10 bases between them. The CDR3 sequence is 14 residues long. Germline V CDR1 and CDR2: MNHEY, SVGAGI. The CDR3 DNA is TGTGCCAGCAGTTATGGCAGGATGCAAGAGACCCAGTACTTC. Protein: CASSYGRMQETQYF.

DNA for the CDR3: TGTGCCATCAGGGGCACTACAAGGCCGAACACTGAAGCTTTCTTT. Translation gives CAIRGTTRPNTEAFF. The chain is built from TRBV10-3 and TRBJ1-1, with unresolved D. Trimming removed 6 bases from V and 1 base from J, with 15 bases in between. Per germline, CDR1 ENHRY and CDR2 SYGVKD. The CDR3 length is 15 residues.

In its sample, this clonotype was seen many times. V gene TRBV20-1 combines with J gene TRBJ2-2, with D possibly matching TRBD2 (6 bases). The CDR3 length is 13 residues. Germline V gives CDR1 DFQATT, CDR2 SNEGSKA (reference sequence). With 2 bases removed from V and 5 bases from J, the gap between germline ends came to 9 bases. Here the CDR3 reads CSARSGGTGELFF. CDR3 sequence (DNA): TGCAGTGCTAGAAGTGGGGGGACCGGGGAGCTGTTTTTT.

This clonotype has at least ten counts. The rearrangement joins TRBV27 to TRBJ1-1, with TRBD1 matching 7 bases. The CDR3 is 13 amino acids. Germline loops: CDR1 MNHEY, CDR2 SMNVEV (reference sequence). Trimming took 8 bases from V and 8 from J; bases not matched to a gene: 11. The CDR3 sequence is CASHELTGTEAFF. The CDR3 bases are TGTGCCAGCCACGAACTGACAGGGACAGAAGCTTTCTTT.

The chain couples TRBV25-1 to TRBJ2-2; 9 nucleotides match TRBD2. The CDR3 consists of 15 residues. V lost 1 base and J lost 6; bases outside the gene matches: 3. CDR1 is MGHDK and CDR2 is SYGVNS in the germline V gene. The CDR3, as DNA: TGTGCCAGCAGTGAATTTGCGGGAGGGCCCGGGGAGCTGTTTTTT. Translating gives CASSEFAGGPGELFF. The full variable domain, its missing parts supplied by reference TRBV25-1 and TRBJ2-2, is EADIYQTPRYLVIGTGKKITLECSQTMGHDKMYWYQQDPGMELHLIHYSYGVNSTEKGDLSSESTVSRIRTEHFPLTLESARPSHTSQYLCASSEFAGGPGELFFGEGSRLTVL.

The table lists this clonotype with many counts. The chain carries TRBV2 and TRBJ2-3; D possibly uses TRBD1 or TRBD2 (5 bases each). V was cut by 7 bases and J by 5 bases, with 19 bases left in between. The CDR3 contains 15 residues. Germline CDR1 is SNHLY and CDR2 is FYNNEI. CDR3 loop: CASKGPLSFEDTQYF. In DNA, the CDR3 is TGTGCCAGCAAGGGACCCCTTTCTTTTGAAGATACGCAGTATTTT.